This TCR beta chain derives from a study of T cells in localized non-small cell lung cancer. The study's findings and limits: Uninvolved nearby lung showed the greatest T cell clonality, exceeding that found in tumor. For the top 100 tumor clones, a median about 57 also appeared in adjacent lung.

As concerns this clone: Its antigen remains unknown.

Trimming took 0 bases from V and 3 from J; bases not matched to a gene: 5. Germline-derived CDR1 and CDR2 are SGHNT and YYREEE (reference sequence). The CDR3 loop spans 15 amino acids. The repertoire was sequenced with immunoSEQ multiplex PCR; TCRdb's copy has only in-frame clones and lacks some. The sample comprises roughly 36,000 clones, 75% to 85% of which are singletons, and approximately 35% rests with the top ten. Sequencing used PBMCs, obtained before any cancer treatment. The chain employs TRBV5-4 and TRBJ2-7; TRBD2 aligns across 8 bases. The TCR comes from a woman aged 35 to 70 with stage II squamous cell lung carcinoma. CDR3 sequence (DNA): TGTGCCAGCAGCTTGGGAGGGACTAGTCTCTACGAGCAGTACTTC. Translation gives CASSLGGTSLYEQYF. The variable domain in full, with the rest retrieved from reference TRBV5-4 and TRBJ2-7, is ETGVTQSPTHLIKTRGQQVTLRCSSQSGHNTVSWYQQALGQGPQFIFQYYREEENGRGNFPPRFSGLQFPNYSSELNVNALELDDSALYLCASSLGGTSLYEQYFGPGTRLTVT.